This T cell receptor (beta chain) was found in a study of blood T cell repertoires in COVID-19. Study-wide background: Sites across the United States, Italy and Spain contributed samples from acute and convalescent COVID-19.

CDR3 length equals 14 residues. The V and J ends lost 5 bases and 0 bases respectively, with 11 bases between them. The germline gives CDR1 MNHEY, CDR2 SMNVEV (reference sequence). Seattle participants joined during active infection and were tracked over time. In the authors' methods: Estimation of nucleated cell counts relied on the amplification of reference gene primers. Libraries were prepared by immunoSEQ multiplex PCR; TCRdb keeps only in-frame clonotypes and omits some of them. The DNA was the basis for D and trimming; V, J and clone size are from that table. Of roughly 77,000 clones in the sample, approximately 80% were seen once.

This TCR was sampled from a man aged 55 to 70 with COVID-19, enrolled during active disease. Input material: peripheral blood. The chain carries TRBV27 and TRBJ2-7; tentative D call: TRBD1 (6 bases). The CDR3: CASSVDRYSYEQYF. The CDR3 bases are TGTGCCAGCAGTGTTGACAGGTACTCCTACGAGCAGTACTTC.